The clone carrying this T cell receptor beta chain has a count of ten or more. The antigen remains unidentified. This entry is derived from a study of T-cell memory formation after mild COVID-19. The germline CDR1 and CDR2 sequences are LGHNA and YSLEER. Trimming stripped 0 bases from V and 7 bases from J, with 19 bases between. This CDR3 is built from 17 residues. TCRdb independently ran MiXCR on the 5' RACE reads; one entry per CDR3 protein. The sample lists 580,000 or so distinct CDR3 sequences, 17% occurring once. Study-level findings and limits: Pre-infection memory contained some responding clones, which suggested that cross-reactive memory had joined.

The sample was PBMCs or a T cell subset sorted from them (not recorded which). The V call is TRBV4-3, the J call TRBJ1-5, with unresolved D. This TCR was recovered from an adult woman who had mild COVID-19 (a few samples of this study predate the infection). Cell type and time point are not known. CDR3 sequence reads: CASSQEADWQARQPQHF. The CDR3 bases are TGCGCCAGCAGCCAAGAGGCAGACTGGCAGGCGAGGCAGCCCCAGCATTTT.